Described below is a single T cell receptor beta chain sequence and its context. The data were obtained in a study of T cell changes during pregnancy in multiple sclerosis. The repertoire was sequenced with immunoSEQ multiplex PCR; TCRdb's copy has only in-frame clones and lacks some. The sample includes roughly 110,000 clones, approximately 90% seen only once; the top ten take roughly 0.78%. Germline loops: CDR1 SGHDT, CDR2 YYEEEE. The CDR3 is 14 residues long. With 7 bases clipped from V and 2 bases from J, the junction kept 4 bases outside the gene matches. V gene TRBV5-6 combines with J gene TRBJ2-1; TRBD2 agrees at 9 bases. This specimen consisted of peripheral blood, obtained in the third trimester of pregnancy. The clonotype originates from a female donor in good health, enrolled as a control in a pregnancy study. This chain's CDR3 is CASRAGGTYNEQFF. The CDR3 nucleotides are TGTGCCAGCCGAGCGGGGGGAACCTACAATGAGCAGTTCTTC.